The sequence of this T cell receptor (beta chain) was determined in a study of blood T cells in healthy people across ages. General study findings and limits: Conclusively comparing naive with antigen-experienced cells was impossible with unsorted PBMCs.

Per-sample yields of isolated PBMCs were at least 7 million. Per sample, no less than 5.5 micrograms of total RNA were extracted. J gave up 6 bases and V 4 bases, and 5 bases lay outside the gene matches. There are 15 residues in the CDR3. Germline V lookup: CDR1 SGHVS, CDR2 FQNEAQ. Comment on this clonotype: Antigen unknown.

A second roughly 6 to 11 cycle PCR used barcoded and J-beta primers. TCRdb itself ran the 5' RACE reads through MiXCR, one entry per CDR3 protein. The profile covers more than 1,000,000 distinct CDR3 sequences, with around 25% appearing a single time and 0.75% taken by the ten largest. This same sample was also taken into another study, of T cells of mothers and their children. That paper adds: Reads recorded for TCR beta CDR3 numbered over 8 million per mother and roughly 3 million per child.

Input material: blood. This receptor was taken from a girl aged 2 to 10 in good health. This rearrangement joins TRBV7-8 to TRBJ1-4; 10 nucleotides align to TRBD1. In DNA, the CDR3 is TGTGCCAGCAGCTACACCGGGACAGGGGATGAAAAACTGTTTTTT. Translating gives CASSYTGTGDEKLFF.